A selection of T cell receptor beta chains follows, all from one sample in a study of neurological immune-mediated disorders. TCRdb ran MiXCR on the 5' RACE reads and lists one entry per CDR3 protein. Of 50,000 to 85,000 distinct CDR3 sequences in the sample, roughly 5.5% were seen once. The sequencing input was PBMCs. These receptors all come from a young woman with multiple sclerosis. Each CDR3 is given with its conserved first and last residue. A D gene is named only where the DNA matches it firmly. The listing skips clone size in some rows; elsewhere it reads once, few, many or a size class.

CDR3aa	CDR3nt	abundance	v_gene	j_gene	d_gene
CASSRTGLGEHTEAFF	TGTGCCAGCAGCCGCACAGGGTTGGGGGAACACACTGAAGCTTTCTTT	many	TRBV3-1	TRBJ1-1	NA
CASSGWSNNEQFF	TGTGCCAGCAGCGGTTGGTCAAACAATGAGCAGTTCTTC	many	TRBV7-6	TRBJ2-1	NA
CASSLGPPGRTVAYEQYF	TGCGCCAGCAGCTTGGGACCCCCGGGGCGGACCGTCGCCTACGAGCAGTACTTC	few	TRBV5-1	TRBJ2-7	NA
CSARLAGGPSQFF	TGCAGTGCTAGGCTAGCGGGGGGGCCGTCCCAGTTCTTC	NA	TRBV20-1	TRBJ2-1	TRBD2
CASTELSGANVLTF	TGCGCCAGCACCGAGCTTTCTGGGGCCAACGTCCTGACTTTC	many	TRBV5-1	TRBJ2-6	NA
CSARTSGRPNTGELFF	TGCAGTGCTAGGACTAGCGGGAGACCGAACACCGGGGAGCTGTTTTTT	many	TRBV20-1	TRBJ2-2	TRBD2
CASSSSTGGFKTQYF	TGTGCCAGCAGCTCCTCGACAGGGGGCTTTAAGACCCAGTACTTC	many	TRBV5-6	TRBJ2-5	TRBD1
CASSQQPTSTDTQYF	TGTGCCAGCAGCCAACAGCCGACAAGCACAGATACGCAGTATTTT	many	TRBV3-1	TRBJ2-3	NA
CASSLGGYKRGEKLFF	TGTGCCAGCAGCTTAGGTGGATACAAAAGGGGTGAAAAACTGTTTTTT	many	TRBV7-9	TRBJ1-4	NA
CASRGGSEETQYF	TGTGCCAGCCGAGGGGGCTCCGAGGAGACCCAGTACTTC	many	TRBV12-3/TRBV12-4	TRBJ2-5	TRBD1
CASSPKTMANTEAFF	TGTGCCAGCTCACCTAAGACGATGGCGAACACTGAAGCTTTCTTT	many	TRBV18	TRBJ1-1	NA
CSARPPGQRGNTIYF	TGCAGTGCTAGGCCTCCGGGACAGCGTGGAAACACCATATATTTT	NA	TRBV20-1	TRBJ1-3	TRBD1
CSADRPTSGGATDTQYF	TGCAGTGCTGACCGGCCCACTAGCGGGGGGGCAACAGATACGCAGTATTTT	many	TRBV20-1	TRBJ2-3	TRBD2
CASRGGNSNQPQHF	TGTGCCAGCAGGGGAGGGAATAGCAATCAGCCCCAGCATTTT	many	TRBV27	TRBJ1-5	NA
CSGQGADTGELFF	TGCAGCGGACAGGGGGCAGACACCGGGGAGCTGTTTTTT	many	TRBV29-1	TRBJ2-2	TRBD1
CASTQTPGTGELFF	TGTGCCAGCACCCAAACCCCGGGCACCGGGGAGCTGTTTTTT	medium-sized	TRBV6-4	TRBJ2-2	NA
CSARDLSRVMVYGYTF	TGCAGTGCTAGAGATCTTTCCAGGGTTATGGTCTATGGCTACACCTTC	many	TRBV20-1	TRBJ1-2	NA
CASSYTGHRGTGNTIYF	TGTGCCAGCAGTTACACTGGCCACCGGGGAACTGGAAACACCATATATTTT	many	TRBV6-5	TRBJ1-3	NA
CASSESNREETQYF	TGCGCCAGCAGTGAGTCGAACAGGGAAGAGACCCAGTACTTC	many	TRBV10-2	TRBJ2-5	NA
CSASSRSSNTGELFF	TGCAGTGCTAGTAGTAGATCATCGAACACCGGGGAGCTGTTTTTT	NA	TRBV20-1	TRBJ2-2	NA
CASSLSSGGPYNEQFF	TGTGCCAGCAGCTTATCTAGCGGGGGACCTTACAATGAGCAGTTCTTC	many	TRBV7-8	TRBJ2-1	TRBD2
CASSPGQGPYEQYF	TGTGCCAGCAGCCCGGGACAGGGGCCCTACGAGCAGTACTTC	many	TRBV27	TRBJ2-7	TRBD1
CANSLLGESTDTQYF	TGTGCCAACAGCTTACTGGGGGAGAGCACAGATACGCAGTATTTT	many	TRBV7-9	TRBJ2-3	NA
CASSPTGQGVRYGYTF	TGCGCCAGCAGCCCCACTGGACAGGGTGTGCGCTATGGCTACACCTTC	many	TRBV4-1	TRBJ1-2	TRBD1
CATFSRGGYEQYF	TGTGCCACCTTCTCCCGGGGGGGCTACGAGCAGTACTTC	NA	TRBV27	TRBJ2-7	TRBD2
CASSQAGGDEQYF	TGTGCCAGCAGCCAAGCTGGAGGGGACGAGCAGTACTTC	NA	TRBV3-1	TRBJ2-7	NA
CASSYWSGDRTSGANVLTF	TGTGCCAGCAGTTACTGGTCAGGGGACCGTACGTCGGGGGCCAACGTCCTGACTTTC	few	TRBV6-6	TRBJ2-6	NA
CASSLDVNYGYTF	TGCGCCAGCAGCTTGGACGTTAACTATGGCTACACCTTC	many	TRBV5-1	TRBJ1-2	NA
CASRHDSEAFF	TGCGCCAGCAGGCACGACTCTGAAGCTTTCTTT	many	TRBV5-1	TRBJ1-1	NA
CSKKGLAASSYNEQFF	TGCAGCAAGAAGGGACTAGCGGCTAGCTCCTACAATGAGCAGTTCTTC	many	TRBV20-1	TRBJ2-1	TRBD2
CASRRLGPWETQYF	TGTGCCAGCAGAAGACTAGGACCTTGGGAGACCCAGTACTTC	many	TRBV12-3/TRBV12-4	TRBJ2-5	NA
CAVEGGQGGGNQPQHF	TGTGCCGTCGAAGGGGGACAGGGAGGTGGAAATCAGCCCCAGCATTTT	many	TRBV14	TRBJ1-5	TRBD1
CASTGNNQPQNF	TGTGCCAGCACTGGGAACAATCAGCCCCAGAATTTT	few	TRBV12-3/TRBV12-4	TRBJ1-5	NA
CSVSTGLNTEAFF	TGCAGTGTTTCGACAGGGCTGAACACTGAAGCTTTCTTT	many	TRBV20-1	TRBJ1-1	TRBD1
CASSSSTGGIGYTF	TGTGCCAGCAGTTCCTCGACAGGGGGGATTGGCTACACCTTC	many	TRBV28	TRBJ1-2	TRBD1
CSASLPWGSSYNEQFF	TGCAGTGCTAGTCTACCGTGGGGGAGCTCCTACAATGAGCAGTTCTTC	many	TRBV20-1	TRBJ2-1	NA
CSVQRGGGSKNIQYF	TGCAGTGTTCAACGGGGAGGAGGGTCCAAAAACATTCAGTACTTC	many	TRBV20-1	TRBJ2-4	NA
CASSVLGTVNTGELFF	TGTGCCAGCAGCGTACTAGGGACAGTGAACACCGGGGAGCTGTTTTTT	many	TRBV13	TRBJ2-2	TRBD1
CASSAGGAVANVLTF	TGTGCCAGCAGCGCCGGAGGGGCGGTCGCCAACGTCCTGACTTTC	NA	TRBV9	TRBJ2-6	NA
CSALLESYEQYF	TGCAGCGCTTTACTCGAATCCTACGAGCAGTACTTC	many	TRBV29-1	TRBJ2-7	NA
CSARAAGGPNTQYF	TGCAGTGCTAGAGCAGCGGGGGGGCCGAATACGCAGTATTTT	many	TRBV20-1	TRBJ2-3	TRBD2
CASSQEAPRQPYGYTF	TGTGCCAGCAGCCAAGAGGCCCCGAGACAGCCCTATGGCTACACCTTC	NA	TRBV4-2	TRBJ1-2	NA
CSARRLALTDTQYF	TGCAGTGCTAGGCGCCTAGCGCTCACAGATACGCAGTATTTT	many	TRBV20-1	TRBJ2-3	NA
CSARELAGTGELFF	TGCAGTGCTAGAGAACTAGCGGGGACCGGGGAGCTGTTTTTT	many	TRBV20-1	TRBJ2-2	TRBD2
CASTPWRDSEAFF	TGTGCCAGCACCCCATGGAGGGACAGTGAAGCTTTCTTT	NA	TRBV12-3/TRBV12-4	TRBJ1-1	TRBD1
CASSFGEETQYF	TGTGCCAGCAGTTTCGGGGAGGAGACCCAGTACTTC	medium-sized	TRBV12-3/TRBV12-4	TRBJ2-5	NA
CASRPSVGDSPATGELFF	TGTGCCAGCAGACCAAGCGTAGGGGACAGTCCCGCTACCGGGGAGCTGTTTTTT	NA	TRBV27	TRBJ2-2	TRBD1
CASSQAGGTQYF	TGTGCCAGCAGCCAAGCAGGGGGTACGCAGTATTTT	NA	TRBV14	TRBJ2-3	TRBD1
CASRNTGAGADTQYF	TGCGCCAGCAGGAACACCGGGGCGGGGGCAGATACGCAGTATTTT	few	TRBV5-1	TRBJ2-3	TRBD2
CASSFTGQETQYF	TGTGCCAGCAGCTTCACAGGCCAAGAGACCCAGTACTTC	many	TRBV7-6	TRBJ2-5	NA
CASSVMGAGNEQYF	TGTGCCAGCAGCGTAATGGGGGCGGGAAACGAGCAGTACTTC	many	TRBV9	TRBJ2-7	NA